This T cell receptor (beta chain) is drawn from a study of beta chain features in type 1 diabetes. About the research overall: Age, gender and cell yields were alike across patients and healthy donors.

Expressed TCRB transcripts were sequenced because the isolated RNA had all been reverse transcribed beforehand. Profiling relied on immunoSEQ multiplex PCR, and the TCRdb table lists in-frame clones only, not all of them. This sample yields 600,000 to 700,000 clones, of which 13% are seen a single time; approximately 0.022% belongs to the top ten. The study, taken as a whole, reports: Moderate but significant shortening of TCRB CDR3s was recorded in all four CD4+ subsets from Type 1 diabetes patients. Whatever favoring of shorter templates PCR might show would apply equally to patients and controls.

For this clone: Its specificity is not known.

Each sorted fraction was over 95% pure. Sequenced: naive CD4+ T cells from blood. The sequence was obtained from a young man with type 1 diabetes.

CDR3 amino acids: CSAGLDYNEQFF. The DNA of the CDR3 is TGCAGCGCGGGACTAGACTACAATGAGCAGTTCTTC. V usage is TRBV29-1 and J usage is TRBJ2-1, with 8 nucleotides matching TRBD2. CDR1 and CDR2 from the germline V gene are SQVTM and ANQGSEA. Trimming cost V 7 bases and J 3 bases; bases outside gene matches: 2. The CDR3 sequence is 12 residues long.